One and the same sample provided the 3 T cell receptor beta chains below, sequenced in a study of human T cells and chemical hapten exposure. TCRdb ran MiXCR on the RACE reads and lists one entry per CDR3 protein. The sample lists some 120,000 distinct CDR3 sequences, around 10% occurring once. Time point specified: patch test 1, 2 weeks after DPC sensitization. As to treatment: therapeutic diphenylcyclopropenone sensitization with weekly scalp DPC. Sequenced material: whole blood, taken in connection with sensitization to the hapten diphenylcyclopropenone (DPC). These receptors were collected from a woman aged 45-65 years with alopecia areata. Some clones in this sample may be carry-over from other donors' samples.

Only a few counts were recorded for this clonotype. The J gene is TRBJ2-3, the V gene TRBV5-1; 9 nucleotides agree with TRBD2. V was pared by 7 bases and J by 1 base, with 4 bases of the junction left unmatched. The CDR3 sequence is 14 residues long. Germline V lookup: CDR1 SGHRS, CDR2 YFSETQ. The CDR3, as DNA: TGCGCCAGCGCGACTAGCGGCCGCACAGATACGCAGTATTTT. This codes for CASATSGRTDTQYF.

The chain recombines TRBV12-3 or TRBV12-4 with TRBJ1-1; 8 bases are a match to TRBD1. This CDR3 is built from 15 residues. Trimming cost V 6 bases and J 0 bases; bases outside gene matches: 6. In DNA, the CDR3 is TGTGCCAGCAGCCCTAGACAGGGGATGAACACTGAAGCTTTCTTT. Its translation: CASSPRQGMNTEAFF.

V and J are TRBV20-1 and TRBJ2-3; 11 nucleotides align to TRBD2. This CDR3 region has 18 residues. Germline CDR1 DFQATT, CDR2 SNEGSKA (reference sequence). V shed 3 bases and J 2 bases; nucleotides not matched to a gene: 13. The CDR3 DNA follows: TGCAGTGCTAGGGTCATACAACTAGCGGGGGCCTACACAGATACGCAGTATTTT. Its protein product is CSARVIQLAGAYTDTQYF.